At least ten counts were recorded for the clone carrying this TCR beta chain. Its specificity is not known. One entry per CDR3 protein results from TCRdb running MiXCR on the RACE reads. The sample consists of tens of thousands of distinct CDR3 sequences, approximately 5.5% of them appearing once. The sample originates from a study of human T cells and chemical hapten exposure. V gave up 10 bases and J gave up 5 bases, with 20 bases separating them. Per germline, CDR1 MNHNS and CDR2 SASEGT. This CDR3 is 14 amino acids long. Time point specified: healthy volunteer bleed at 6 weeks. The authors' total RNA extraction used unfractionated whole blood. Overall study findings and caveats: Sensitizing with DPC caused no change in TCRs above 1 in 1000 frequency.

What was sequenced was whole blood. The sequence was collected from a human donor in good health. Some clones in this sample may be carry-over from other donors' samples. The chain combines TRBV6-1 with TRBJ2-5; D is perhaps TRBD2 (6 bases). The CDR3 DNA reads TGTGCCACCCTGGGACTCCCGGCCCGGGAGACCCAGTACTTC. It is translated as CATLGLPARETQYF.